Listed here are 25 T cell receptor beta chains from one sample, sequenced in a study of blood T cell repertoires in COVID-19. Measured with immunoSEQ multiplex PCR; TCRdb has only the in-frame clones, and not every one. Of 200,000 to 300,000 clones in the sample, 80% to 90% were seen once. Material: peripheral blood. The receptors here all came from a woman aged 45-59 years with acute or convalescent COVID-19.

The sample holds one count of this clone. Other nucleotide sequences from this sample produce the same CDR3. This chain joins TRBV28 and TRBJ1-3; D uncertain. The germline gives CDR1 MDHEN, CDR2 SYDVKM. V lost 5 bases and J 4 bases, leaving 6 bases between the germline ends. CDR3 length equals 12 residues. The CDR3 DNA reads TGTGCCAGCAGTAGCGGGGGAAACACCATATATTTT. It specifies CASSSGGNTIYF.

This clone occurred a few times. This chain links TRBV7-9 with TRBJ1-2, with a tentative D call TRBD1 (5 bases). Looked up from germline, CDR1 is SEHNR and CDR2 is FQNEAQ (reference sequence). The CDR3 totals 14 residues. The V end was cut by 5 bases, the J end by 5 bases, with 15 bases between. CDR3 DNA: TGTGCCAGCAGCAGTCGAAGGGGAATATATGGCTACACCTTC. This translates into CASSSRRGIYGYTF.

The rearrangement joins TRBV6-2 or TRBV6-3 to TRBJ1-5; D remains ambiguous. V was clipped by 5 bases and J by 3 bases, with 5 bases between them. The CDR3 runs to 12 residues. Germline-derived CDR1 and CDR2 are MNHEY and SVGEGT. CDR3 sequence: CASSEVNQPQHF. In DNA form, the CDR3 reads TGTGCCAGCAGTGAGGTCAATCAGCCCCAGCATTTT.

With regard to this clone: A read error may account for a junction end that differs from germline. The chain has TRBV5-1 and TRBJ2-1; 8 nucleotides align to TRBD2. Germline values: CDR1 SGHRS, CDR2 YFSETQ. There are 15 residues in the CDR3. CDR3 residues: CARSSRGAGGNEQFF. CDR3 sequence (DNA): TGCGCCCGCAGCTCCCGGGGGGCGGGGGGCAATGAGCAGTTCTTC.

The chain uses TRBV29-1 and TRBJ2-5, with 9 bases matching TRBD1. Germline V CDR1 and CDR2: SQVTM, ANQGSEA. The CDR3 is 12 amino acids. Trimming took 6 bases from V and 5 from J; bases not matched to a gene: 4. CDR3 residues: CSVLQGAETQYF. DNA for the CDR3: TGCAGCGTCCTACAGGGGGCCGAGACCCAGTACTTC.

This chain joins TRBV2 and TRBJ2-1, with TRBD2 matching 7 bases. Germline CDR1 reads SNHLY; CDR2 reads FYNNEI. J was trimmed by 8 bases and V by 1 base; bases with no gene match: 5. This CDR3 has 14 residues. CDR3 sequence: CASSEVAGEYEQFF. For the CDR3, the DNA is TGTGCCAGCAGTGAAGTCGCGGGAGAATATGAGCAGTTCTTC.

DNA for the CDR3: TGTGCCAGCAGCGATGGACAGGGCTATGGCTACACCTTC. This translates into CASSDGQGYGYTF. The chain couples TRBV9 to TRBJ1-2; TRBD1 matches at 8 bases. With V trimmed by 3 bases and J by 4 bases, 2 bases remained unmatched. Germline-derived CDR1 and CDR2 are SGDLS and YYNGEE. This CDR3 is 13 amino acids long.

The chain employs TRBV5-1 and TRBJ2-3, with a possible D match to TRBD1 (6 bases). Germline-derived CDR1 and CDR2 are SGHRS and YFSETQ. V lost 1 base, J lost 4 bases, and 10 bases lay in between. The CDR3 spans 14 residues. The CDR3: CASSLSGDADTQYF. The CDR3 region has the DNA TGCGCCAGCAGCTTGTCAGGGGACGCAGATACGCAGTATTTT.

The chain links TRBV28 to TRBJ2-1, with 7 bases that match TRBD2. The CDR3 consists of 18 residues. CDR1 is MDHEN and CDR2 is SYDVKM in the germline V gene. Trimming removed 8 bases from V and 2 bases from J; junction bases left unmatched: 18. The CDR3 protein is CASSLPRAGVRTYNEQFF. As DNA, the CDR3 is TGTGCCAGCTCCTTACCGAGGGCGGGAGTAAGGACCTACAATGAGCAGTTCTTC.

The table lists this clone with a count of one. This chain connects TRBV5-8 to TRBJ1-2, with D perhaps matching TRBD1 (6 bases). CDR1 SGHTS and CDR2 YDEGEE come from the germline V gene. The CDR3 is 13 residues long. The V end was cut by 4 bases, the J end by 5 bases, with 12 bases between. The CDR3 DNA is TGTGCCAGCAGCGTAACCCAGGGGTATGGCTACACCTTC. Translating gives CASSVTQGYGYTF.

The chain has TRBV15 and TRBJ2-1; D possibly corresponds to TRBD2 (6 bases). The germline gives CDR1 LNHNV, CDR2 YYDKDF (reference sequence). Trimming left V 0 bases short and J 10 bases short, with 16 bases between. The CDR3 extends over 15 amino acids. CDR3 in amino acids: CATSRDPAGSDEQFF. The CDR3 DNA reads TGTGCCACCAGCAGAGATCCCGCCGGGAGTGACGAGCAGTTCTTC. Combining the CDR3 with reference TRBV15 and TRBJ2-1 gives the whole variable domain DAMVIQNPRYQVTQFGKPVTLSCSQTLNHNVMYWYQQKSSQAPKLLFHYYDKDFNNEADTPDNFQSRRPNTSFCFLDIRSPGLGDTAMYLCATSRDPAGSDEQFFGPGTRLTVL.

This chain links TRBV2 with TRBJ2-7; 7 nucleotides line up with TRBD2. CDR3 length equals 14 residues. The J segment lost 3 bases and the V segment lost 7 bases, leaving 9 bases of the junction unmatched. Germline V gives CDR1 SNHLY, CDR2 FYNNEI. The CDR3 nucleotides read TGTGCCAGCACCGTCCGAGCGGGGAACTACGAGCAGTACTTC. It yields the protein CASTVRAGNYEQYF.

The V and J genes are TRBV5-1 and TRBJ2-7; 8 bases agree with TRBD1. This CDR3 is 15 amino acids long. V lost 1 base, J lost 3 bases, and 6 bases stayed unmatched. Germline CDR1 is SGHRS and CDR2 is YFSETQ. The CDR3, as DNA: TGCGCCAGCAGCTTGCTTGACAGGGGATTCTACGAGCAGTACTTC. This encodes CASSLLDRGFYEQYF.

This sequence joins TRBV7-6 and TRBJ2-5; a weak D match, TRBD2 (6 bases). The V and J ends lost 5 bases and 5 bases respectively, with 15 bases between them. Germline V gene data show CDR1 as SGHVS and CDR2 as FNYEAQ. The CDR3 sequence is 14 residues long. The CDR3 region is CASSPIAGWETQYF. The CDR3 DNA is TGTGCCAGCAGCCCGATCGCGGGGTGGGAGACCCAGTACTTC.

The chain recombines TRBV3-1 (or the pseudogene TRBV3-2) with TRBJ2-2; D is possibly TRBD1 (6 bases). Trimming took 4 bases from V and 8 from J, leaving 11 bases between them. The CDR3 extends over 13 amino acids. Looked up from germline, CDR1 is LGHDT and CDR2 is YNNKEL (reference sequence). As DNA, the CDR3 is TGTGCCAGCAGCCGACAGGAATCGGGGGAGCTGTTTTTT. It specifies CASSRQESGELFF.

This chain uses TRBV2 with TRBJ1-5; the D gene is possibly TRBD1 (6 bases). The CDR3 runs to 15 residues. V lost 2 bases and J 4 bases, leaving 12 bases between the germline ends. Germline V CDR1 and CDR2: SNHLY, FYNNEI. For the CDR3, the DNA is TGTGCCAGCAGTGAAACAGGGCTTCTAAATCAGCCCCAGCATTTT. This encodes CASSETGLLNQPQHF.

V usage is TRBV9 and J usage is TRBJ2-1; D perhaps matches TRBD1 (6 bases). CDR1 SGDLS and CDR2 YYNGEE come from the germline V gene. CDR3 length: 13 residues. The V and J ends lost 6 bases and 9 bases respectively, with 16 bases between them. The CDR3 DNA sequence: TGTGCCAGCACCACCACAGGGTTGCTTGAGCAGTTCTTC. This sequence encodes CASTTTGLLEQFF. Complete variable domain (other parts from reference TRBV9 and TRBJ2-1): DSGVTQTPKHLITATGQRVTLRCSPRSGDLSVYWYQQSLDQGLQFLIQYYNGEERAKGNILERFSAQQFPDLHSELNLSSLELGDSALYFCASTTTGLLEQFFGPGTRLTVL.

The CDR3 DNA reads TGTGCCATCAGTCCCACCCCACCGGGCGGGGGACCCTACAATGAGCAGTTCTTC. It encodes CAISPTPPGGGPYNEQFF. This chain joins TRBV10-3 and TRBJ2-1; the match to TRBD2 covers 7 bases. The trim removed 5 bases at V and 2 bases at J, leaving 15 bases unmatched. The CDR3 contains 18 residues. Germline CDR1 and CDR2: ENHRY and SYGVKD.

V is TRBV11-2 and J is TRBJ2-7, with D perhaps matching TRBD1 (6 bases). This CDR3 has 13 amino acids. Germline values: CDR1 SGHAT, CDR2 FQNNGV. Trimming cost V 2 bases and J 6 bases, with 11 bases left between them. The CDR3 nucleotides are TGTGCCAGCAGCTTAATCTCAGGGGTCGAGCAGTACTTC. As protein: CASSLISGVEQYF.

V usage is TRBV11-3 and J usage is TRBJ1-6, with a weak D call TRBD1 (6 bases). The germline V gene has CDR1 SGHNT and CDR2 YENEEA. CDR3 length equals 12 residues. V lost 5 bases and J 7 bases, leaving 6 bases between the germline ends. CDR3 nucleotides: TGTGCCAGCAGCACAGGGAATTCACCCCTCCACTTT. Amino acids: CASSTGNSPLHF.

The chain links TRBV7-9 to TRBJ1-1; D remains ambiguous. Trimming stripped 2 bases from V and 1 base from J, with 8 bases between. CDR1 SEHNR and CDR2 FQNEAQ come from the germline V gene (reference sequence). This CDR3 region has 14 residues. The CDR3 DNA reads TGTGCCAGCAGCTTACCGTCCAGGAACACTGAAGCTTTCTTT. This codes for CASSLPSRNTEAFF.

This clone was seen just once. The chain has TRBV2 and TRBJ1-5; no clear D. The CDR3 totals 14 residues. The ends were cut back, 7 bases at V and 2 bases at J, with 12 bases in the middle. Looked up from germline, CDR1 is SNHLY and CDR2 is FYNNEI. The CDR3 loop is CASNRERGNQPQHF. The CDR3 region has the DNA TGTGCCAGCAACCGGGAGCGTGGCAATCAGCCCCAGCATTTT. The complete variable domain, with remaining parts taken from reference TRBV2 and TRBJ1-5, reads EPEVTQTPSHQVTQMGQEVILRCVPISNHLYFYWYRQILGQKVEFLVSFYNNEISEKSEIFDDQFSVERPDGSNFTLKIRSTKLEDSAMYFCASNRERGNQPQHFGDGTRLSIL.

J is TRBJ1-1 and V is TRBV24-1; 7 bases match TRBD1. V was pared by 9 bases and J by 6 bases, with 3 bases of the junction left unmatched. This CDR3 contains 11 residues. Germline CDR1 KGHDR, CDR2 SFDVKD. The CDR3 sequence is CATSRGSEAFF. The CDR3 nucleotides read TGTGCCACCTCCAGGGGGTCTGAAGCTTTCTTT.

This chain links TRBV21-1 with TRBJ1-1; the table calls TRBD1, which could not be checked here. TRBV21-1 is deemed a pseudogene. The CDR3 has 16 amino acids. The CDR3 sequence is CASSLYRGLGNTEAFF. The DNA of the CDR3 is TGTGCCAGCAGCTTGTACAGGGGGCTAGGGAACACTGAAGCTTTCTTT.

This chain joins TRBV4-3 and TRBJ2-7; 7 nucleotides match TRBD1. Germline CDR1 is LGHNA and CDR2 is YSLEER. The CDR3 sequence is 14 residues long. Trimming cost V 3 bases and J 2 bases; bases outside gene matches: 4. The CDR3 reads CASSQRQGPYEQYF. CDR3 coding DNA: TGCGCCAGCAGCCAGCGACAGGGACCCTACGAGCAGTACTTC.